These 9 T cell receptor beta chains were all obtained from the same sample, sequenced in a study of graft-versus-host responses after intestinal transplantation. The method was immunoSEQ multiplex PCR; TCRdb's version includes in-frame clones alone and lacks a portion of them. The profile shows approximately 63,000 clones, 94% of them singletons. Antigens of these TCRs are unknown. The starting material was unstimulated CD4+ T cells sorted from spleen or lymph node cells, obtained before transplant. All receptors derive from a human donor who was the organ donor for an intestinal transplant.

The DNA for the CDR3 is TGTGCCTGGGACCTCCATACCGCGGGGGGGTCCGGGGAGCTGTTTTTT. Translating gives CAWDLHTAGGSGELFF. This chain uses TRBV30 with TRBJ2-2, with 9 bases matching TRBD2. Per germline, CDR1 GTSNPN and CDR2 SVGIG (reference sequence). The V segment lost 5 bases and the J segment 6 bases; nucleotides outside the gene matches: 13. The CDR3 is 16 amino acids.

The chain recombines TRBV19 with TRBJ2-5, with 11 bases identical to TRBD2. Germline V CDR1 and CDR2: LNHDA, SQIVND (reference sequence). J was trimmed by 0 bases and V by 3 bases; bases with no gene match: 3. This CDR3 has 16 amino acids. CDR3 nucleotide sequence: TGTGCCAGTAGTATTCGACTAGCGGGGCACCAAGAGACCCAGTACTTC. This sequence encodes CASSIRLAGHQETQYF. Drawing the rest from reference TRBV19 and TRBJ2-5, the complete variable domain is DGGITQSPKYLFRKEGQNVTLSCEQNLNHDAMYWYRQDPGQGLRLIYYSQIVNDFQKGDIAEGYSVSREKKESFPLTVTSAQKNPTAFYLCASSIRLAGHQETQYFGPGTRLLVL.

The rearrangement joins TRBV2 to TRBJ2-7, with D hard to call. CDR1 is SNHLY and CDR2 is FYNNEI in the germline V gene. V gave up 3 bases and J gave up 6 bases, with 15 bases separating them. CDR3 length: 14 residues. The CDR3 protein is CASSDELPSAEQYF. Here the CDR3 DNA reads TGTGCCAGCAGTGACGAACTTCCATCTGCCGAGCAGTACTTC.

V gene TRBV4-1 combines with J gene TRBJ2-2, with a possible D match to TRBD2 (5 bases). The CDR3 spans 14 residues. CDR1 is MGHRA and CDR2 is YSYEKL in the germline V gene. Trimming took 6 bases from V and 4 from J, leaving 12 bases between them. The CDR3 here is CASRERVGTGELFF. The CDR3 nucleotides read TGCGCCAGCAGGGAGAGGGTTGGCACCGGGGAGCTGTTTTTT.

J is TRBJ1-1 and V is TRBV19, with 8 bases fitting TRBD1. The CDR3 runs 15 residues. Looked up from germline, CDR1 is LNHDA and CDR2 is SQIVND (reference sequence). V was clipped by 6 bases and J by 6 bases; unmatched bases: 12. The CDR3 loop is CASRSGQVRGPEAFF. The CDR3 DNA reads TGTGCCAGTAGGTCGGGACAGGTCCGGGGCCCTGAAGCTTTCTTT.

V usage is TRBV19 and J usage is TRBJ1-3; D not certain. V lost 3 bases to trimming and J lost 2 bases, with 8 bases between them. This CDR3 has 14 amino acids. CDR1 is LNHDA and CDR2 is SQIVND in the germline V gene (reference sequence). This CDR3 is CASSMTGTGNTIYF. The CDR3 DNA sequence: TGTGCCAGTAGTATGACGGGGACTGGAAACACCATATATTTT.

The rearrangement links TRBV5-4 to TRBJ2-2; TRBD1 matches at 11 bases. V shed 5 bases, J shed 5 bases, and the junction held 5 bases outside the gene matches. The length of the CDR3 is 15 residues. Per the germline V gene, CDR1 is SGHNT and CDR2 is YYREEE (reference sequence). CDR3 in DNA: TGTGCCAGCAGAAAGGACAGGGGGCGGACCGGGGAGCTGTTTTTT. Its translation is CASRKDRGRTGELFF.

The V and J genes are TRBV7-2 and TRBJ1-1; TRBD1 agrees at 9 bases. There are 15 residues in the CDR3. Losses at the gene ends were 5 bases for V and 4 bases for J; bases not matched to a gene: 8. Germline loops: CDR1 SGHTA, CDR2 FQGNSA. In DNA form, the CDR3 reads TGTGCCAGCAGCCTAAGACAGGGGGTCGGCACTGAAGCTTTCTTT. Amino acids: CASSLRQGVGTEAFF.

The sample holds one count of this clone. V and J are TRBV5-1 and TRBJ2-7; 7 positions match TRBD1. V was clipped by 2 bases and J by 2 bases; unmatched bases: 1. Germline V gene sequence: CDR1 SGHRS, CDR2 YFSETQ. This CDR3 has 13 residues. The CDR3, as DNA: TGCGCCAGCAGCTTCGACAGGGCCTACGAGCAGTACTTC. It encodes CASSFDRAYEQYF.